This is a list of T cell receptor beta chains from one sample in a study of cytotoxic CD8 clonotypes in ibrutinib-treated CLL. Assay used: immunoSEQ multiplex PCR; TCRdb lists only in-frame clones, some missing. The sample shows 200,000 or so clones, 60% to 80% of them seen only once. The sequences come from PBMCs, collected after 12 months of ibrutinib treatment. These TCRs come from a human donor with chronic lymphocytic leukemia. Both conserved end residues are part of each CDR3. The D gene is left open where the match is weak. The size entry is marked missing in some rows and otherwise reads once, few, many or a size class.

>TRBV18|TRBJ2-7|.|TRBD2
CASSPRVGTSGRPSHEQYF
TGTGCCAGCTCACCAAGAGTCGGGACTAGCGGGAGACCAAGCCACGAGCAGTACTTC
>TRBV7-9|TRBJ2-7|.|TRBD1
CASSLGTGGKYEQYF
TGTGCCAGCAGCCTGGGGACAGGGGGGAAATACGAGCAGTACTTC
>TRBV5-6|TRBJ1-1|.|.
CATKLGGNMNTEAFF
TGTGCCACCAAGCTGGGGGGTAATATGAACACTGAAGCTTTCTTT
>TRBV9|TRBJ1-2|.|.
CASSVELTRNPTSGIISGRYGYTF
TGTGCCAGCAGCGTAGAACTTACCCGGAACCCAACATCAGGAATCATCTCAGGGCGCTATGGCTACACCTTC
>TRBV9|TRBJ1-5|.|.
CASSVGQRDQPQHF
TGTGCCAGCAGCGTCGGCCAGAGAGATCAGCCCCAGCATTTT
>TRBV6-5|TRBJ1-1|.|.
CASSYSTSEAFF
TGTGCCAGCAGTTACTCTACGTCTGAAGCTTTCTTT
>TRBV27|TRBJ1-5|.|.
CASSSLGAGNQPQHF
TGTGCCAGCAGTTCCCTGGGGGCGGGCAATCAGCCCCAGCATTTT
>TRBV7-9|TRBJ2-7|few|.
CASSSSQGSEQYF
TGTGCCAGCAGCTCCTCACAGGGAAGCGAGCAGTACTTC
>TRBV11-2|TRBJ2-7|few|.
CASTPNFYEQYF
TGTGCCAGCACGCCGAACTTCTACGAGCAGTACTTC
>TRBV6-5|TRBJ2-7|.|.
CATKLSGSIHEQYF
TGTGCCACCAAGTTATCTGGGAGTATCCACGAGCAGTACTTC
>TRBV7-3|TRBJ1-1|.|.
CASSADISSWAFF
TGTGCCAGCAGCGCGGACATTAGTAGTTGGGCTTTCTTT
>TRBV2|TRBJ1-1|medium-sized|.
CASRMQGILEAFF
TGTGCCAGCAGGATGCAGGGTATCCTTGAAGCTTTCTTT
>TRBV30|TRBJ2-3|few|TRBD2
CAWISGNTDTQYF
TGTGCCTGGATTAGCGGGAACACAGATACGCAGTATTTT
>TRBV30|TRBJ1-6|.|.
CAWSVAGGPNSPLHF
TGTGCCTGGAGTGTAGCCGGGGGGCCTAATTCACCCCTCCACTTT
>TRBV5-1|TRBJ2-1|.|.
CASSLGRLTEQFF
TGCGCCAGCAGTCTTGGCCGACTAACTGAGCAGTTCTTC
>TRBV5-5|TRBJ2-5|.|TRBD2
CASSRREAGGFQETQYF
TGTGCCAGCAGCCGCCGGGAGGCGGGGGGCTTCCAAGAGACCCAGTACTTC